What follows describes a single T cell receptor beta chain. Its antigen is not known. These data come from a study of beta chain features in type 1 diabetes. Reverse transcription of all isolated RNA meant that expressed TCRB transcripts were sequenced. Naive, central memory and regulatory T cell samples yielded roughly 3.5 million reads on average. Sequencing used immunoSEQ multiplex PCR; TCRdb keeps in-frame clones, though not all of them. The table records some 660,000 clones, over 11% of them present only once. Study-wide findings and caveats: For Type 1 diabetes patients, all four CD4+ subsets carried TCRB CDR3s that were moderately but significantly shorter.

Per the germline V gene, CDR1 is GTSNPN and CDR2 is SVGIG (reference sequence). Trimming removed 7 bases at V and 8 bases at J, with 12 bases between. The CDR3 runs to 11 residues. The genes are TRBV30 and TRBJ2-1, with D perhaps TRBD1 (5 bases). This clonotype was sampled from a man aged 18 to 35 with type 1 diabetes. The sample taken for sequencing was naive CD4+ T cells from blood. The CDR3 nucleotides read TGTGCCTCCGCAGGGTTCGATGAGCAGTTCTTC. Translation gives CASAGFDEQFF.